This T cell receptor (beta chain) was sequenced in a study of T-cell reconstitution after alpha-beta-depleted transplantation in children. General study results and limits: Among T cells one year after transplant, newly produced cells accounted for most counts and diversity. The study traced high day-60 TCRbeta diversity in some patients to surviving recipient T cells and thymic progenitors. Two months or so post-transplant, alpha-beta T cells reportedly derived from several hundred expanded graft clones.

Germline values: CDR1 DFQATT, CDR2 SNEGSKA (reference sequence). CDR3 length: 13 amino acids. With V trimmed by 1 base and J by 5 bases, 4 bases remained unmatched. The table lists this clonotype with many counts. Its specificity is not known. A library of TCRbeta sequences, prepared with unique molecular identifiers, was generated. TCRdb used MiXCR to reprocess the PCR reads, holding one entry per CDR3 protein. The data contain about 230,000 distinct CDR3 sequences, roughly a tenth of them singletons. The chain couples TRBV20-1 to TRBJ2-7; TRBD2 matches at 8 bases. This specimen was PBMCs, taken before TCRalphabeta/CD19-depleted stem cell transplant. The clonotype comes from a child in the first two years of life with acute myeloid leukemia, due to receive a stem cell transplant. CDR3 residues: CSARAGRGNEQYF. CDR3 in DNA: TGCAGTGCTAGAGCCGGGAGGGGTAACGAGCAGTACTTC.